The source of this T cell receptor (beta chain) is a study of monozygotic twins with inflammatory bowel disease. One entry per CDR3 protein, without DNA, is what TCRdb gives after re-calling the 5' RACE reads. The sample includes around 370,000 distinct CDR3 sequences. The CDR3 has 15 amino acids. From germline, CDR1 is SGDLS and CDR2 YYNGEE. This TCR was sampled from a human donor with ulcerative colitis or Crohn's disease, or a healthy co-twin of an affected twin (not recorded which). The rearrangement links TRBV9 to TRBJ2-7; TCRdb selects TRBD2, and the lack of DNA leaves this call unchecked. Material for sequencing was blood. The CDR3 sequence: CASGGVGTRANEQYF. The complete variable domain, with remaining parts taken from reference TRBV9 and TRBJ2-7, reads DSGVTQTPKHLITATGQRVTLRCSPRSGDLSVYWYQQSLDQGLQFLIQYYNGEERAKGNILERFSAQQFPDLHSELNLSSLELGDSALYFCASGGVGTRANEQYFGPGTRLTVT.